This T cell receptor (beta chain) was sequenced during a study of blood T cell repertoires in COVID-19. Study as a whole: The United States, Italy and Spain were the sources of the acute and convalescent COVID-19 samples. The cDNA or gDNA used as material had been derived from T cells, B-cell-depleted T cells, or PBMCs.

How the authors handled the data: Amplifying reference gene primers gave estimates of nucleated cell counts. Using immunoSEQ multiplex PCR, the repertoire was profiled, and TCRdb retains in-frame clones only, with some absent. Clone size and the V and J calls come from that table; the DNA yielded D and trimming. The table shows over 200,000 clones, with approximately 84% occurring only once. The junction had 5 bases not matched to a gene; V was cut back by 6 bases and J by 4 bases. The CDR3 is 13 amino acids. CDR1 is MNHEY and CDR2 is SMNVEV in the germline V gene (reference sequence). The sequencing input was peripheral blood. The V and J genes are TRBV27 and TRBJ1-2; 7 bases align to TRBD1. The origin of this receptor is a man in his forties with active or convalescent COVID-19. CDR3 DNA: TGTGCCAGCAGCCCCGGGACAGTCTATGGCTACACCTTC. Protein sequence: CASSPGTVYGYTF.